The 10 T cell receptor beta chains in this list originate from one sample, sequenced in a study of blood T cell repertoires in COVID-19. Data came from immunoSEQ multiplex PCR; TCRdb stores just in-frame clones and leaves some out. The sample has approximately 330,000 clones; roughly 86% are singletons. The sequenced sample was peripheral blood. The receptor source for this set is a man younger than 40 with COVID-19, enrolled during active disease.

The V call is TRBV28, the J call TRBJ2-5; TRBD1 agrees at 12 bases. With V trimmed by 3 bases and J by 5 bases, 7 bases remained unmatched. The CDR3 is 16 amino acids. From germline, CDR1 is MDHEN and CDR2 SYDVKM. The CDR3 spells CASSLTGTGGRETQYF. The CDR3 region has the DNA TGTGCCAGCAGTTTGACCGGGACAGGGGGCCGGGAGACCCAGTACTTC.

This chain connects TRBV2 to TRBJ1-5; 7 bases map to TRBD1. With 6 bases clipped from V and 0 bases from J, the junction kept 5 bases outside the gene matches. The length of the CDR3 is 15 residues. Germline-derived CDR1 and CDR2 are SNHLY and FYNNEI. CDR3 residues: CASSDGTASNQPQHF. In DNA, the CDR3 is TGTGCCAGCAGCGATGGGACAGCTAGCAATCAGCCCCAGCATTTT. Based on the CDR3 plus reference TRBV2 and TRBJ1-5, the full variable domain is EPEVTQTPSHQVTQMGQEVILRCVPISNHLYFYWYRQILGQKVEFLVSFYNNEISEKSEIFDDQFSVERPDGSNFTLKIRSTKLEDSAMYFCASSDGTASNQPQHFGDGTRLSIL.

This sequence joins TRBV4-1 and TRBJ2-5; TRBD1 matches 7 bases. From germline, CDR1 is MGHRA and CDR2 YSYEKL. J lost 1 base, V lost 4 bases, and 9 bases had no gene match. CDR3 size: 16 residues. CDR3 sequence: CASSLVPGQTQETQYF. For the CDR3, the DNA is TGCGCCAGCAGCCTTGTCCCGGGACAGACCCAAGAGACCCAGTACTTC.

The V and J genes are TRBV6-4 and TRBJ1-1; 8 bases fit TRBD1. The CDR3 contains 13 residues. The V segment lost 1 base and the J segment 7 bases; nucleotides outside the gene matches: 2. The germline gives CDR1 MRHNA, CDR2 SNTAGT. The DNA for the CDR3 is TGTGCCAGCAGTGACTGGACAGGGAGTGAAGCTTTCTTT. It yields the protein CASSDWTGSEAFF.

The chain combines TRBV6-5 with TRBJ1-2; TRBD1 aligns across 9 bases. The CDR3 sequence is 15 residues long. With V trimmed by 7 bases and J by 2 bases, 8 bases remained unmatched. The V gene's germline CDR1 is MNHEY and CDR2 SVGAGI. CDR3 sequence: CASIFTGTGNYGYTF. For the CDR3, the DNA is TGTGCCAGCATTTTCACCGGGACAGGGAACTATGGCTACACCTTC.

The chain has TRBV9 and TRBJ2-7, with no clear D. V dropped 0 bases and J dropped 0 bases, with 7 bases sitting between them. This CDR3 has 14 residues. Germline CDR1 reads SGDLS; CDR2 reads YYNGEE. This CDR3 reads CASSVASSSYEQYF. CDR3 in DNA: TGTGCCAGCAGCGTAGCGTCTAGCTCCTACGAGCAGTACTTC. The full variable domain, with the rest looked up from reference TRBV9 and TRBJ2-7, is DSGVTQTPKHLITATGQRVTLRCSPRSGDLSVYWYQQSLDQGLQFLIQYYNGEERAKGNILERFSAQQFPDLHSELNLSSLELGDSALYFCASSVASSSYEQYFGPGTRLTVT.

The gene calls are TRBV18 and TRBJ1-6; D gene uncertain. The CDR3 sequence is 14 residues long. Germline values: CDR1 KGHSH, CDR2 LQKENI. The V and J ends lost 2 bases and 19 bases respectively, with 21 bases between them. CDR3 bases: TGTGCCAGCTCACCAAACTCTGAGGGCCCAAGGAAACACTTT. It specifies CASSPNSEGPRKHF.

The gene calls are TRBV23-1 and TRBJ2-7, with 8 bases fitting TRBD1. TRBV23-1 is reported as an ORF; its role is uncertain. CDR3 size: 15 residues. Trimming cost V 3 bases and J 1 base; bases outside gene matches: 5. CDR3 bases: TGCGCCAGCAGTCAGCCGCGGGACAGGTCCTACGAGCAGTACTTC. This sequence encodes CASSQPRDRSYEQYF.

V and J are TRBV3-1 (or the pseudogene TRBV3-2) and TRBJ1-1; D not resolved. The germline V gene has CDR1 LGHDT and CDR2 YNNKEL (reference sequence). The CDR3 length is 13 residues. With 0 bases removed from V and 6 bases from J, the gap between germline ends came to 8 bases. DNA for the CDR3: TGTGCCAGCAGCCAAGAATTATTTGCTGAAGCTTTCTTT. It specifies CASSQELFAEAFF.

As concerns this clone: Germline is not matched at one junction end, which may reflect a read error. J is TRBJ2-5 and V is TRBV7-8; TRBD2 matches at 9 bases. CDR1 SGHVS and CDR2 FQNEAQ come from the germline V gene. This CDR3 comprises 14 residues. This chain's CDR3 is CASSLAGQPETQYF. CDR3 DNA sequence: TGTGCCAGCAGCCTAGCGGGACAGCCTGAGACCCAGTACTTC.